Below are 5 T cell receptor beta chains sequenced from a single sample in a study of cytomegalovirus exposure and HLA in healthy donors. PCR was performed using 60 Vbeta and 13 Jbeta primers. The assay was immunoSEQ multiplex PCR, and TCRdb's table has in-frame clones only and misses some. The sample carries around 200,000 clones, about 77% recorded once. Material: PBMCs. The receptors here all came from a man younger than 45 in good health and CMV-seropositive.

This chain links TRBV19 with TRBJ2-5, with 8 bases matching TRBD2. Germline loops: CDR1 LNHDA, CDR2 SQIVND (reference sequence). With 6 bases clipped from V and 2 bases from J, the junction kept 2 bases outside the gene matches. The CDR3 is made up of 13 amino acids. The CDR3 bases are TGTGCCAGTAGGTCTAGCGGGCAAGAGACCCAGTACTTC. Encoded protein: CASRSSGQETQYF.

The CDR3 coding sequence is TGTGCCAGTAGTATCGGACGGAGGCCGGGATACGAGCAGTACTTC. This gives the protein CASSIGRRPGYEQYF. The chain uses TRBV19 and TRBJ2-7; D might be TRBD2 (5 bases). Deletions cut 3 bases from V and 4 bases from J, with 16 bases between. Germline values: CDR1 LNHDA, CDR2 SQIVND (reference sequence). This CDR3 contains 15 residues.

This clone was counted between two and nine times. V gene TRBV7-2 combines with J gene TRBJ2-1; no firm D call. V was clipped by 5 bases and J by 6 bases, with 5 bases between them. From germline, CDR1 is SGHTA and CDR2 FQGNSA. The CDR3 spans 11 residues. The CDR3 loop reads CASSGVNEQFF. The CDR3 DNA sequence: TGTGCCAGCAGCGGAGTCAATGAGCAGTTCTTC.

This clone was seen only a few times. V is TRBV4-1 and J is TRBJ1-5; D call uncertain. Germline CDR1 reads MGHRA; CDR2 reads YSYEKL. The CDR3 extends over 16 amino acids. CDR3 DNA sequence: TGCGTCGGTCATGCGGGCCGAGACTGGGGCAATCAGCCCCAGCATTTT. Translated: CVGHAGRDWGNQPQHF.

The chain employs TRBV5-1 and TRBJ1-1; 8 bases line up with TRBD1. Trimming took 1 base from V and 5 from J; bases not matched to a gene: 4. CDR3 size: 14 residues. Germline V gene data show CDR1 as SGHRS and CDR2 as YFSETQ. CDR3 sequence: CASSLTGGFTEAFF. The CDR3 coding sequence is TGCGCCAGCAGCTTGACAGGGGGGTTTACTGAAGCTTTCTTT.